This entry concerns a single T cell receptor beta chain. The sample is drawn from a study of technical replicates of blood from a handful of donors. Germline CDR1 and CDR2: MDHEN and SYDVKM. This CDR3 spans 10 amino acids. With 11 bases removed from V and 9 bases from J, the gap between germline ends came to 13 bases. Sequenced by immunoSEQ multiplex PCR; TCRdb stores in-frame clones only, minus some. Of more than 60,000 clones detected, approximately 95% appear once; the ten largest clones hold more than 0.25%. The sample comprised T cells isolated from PBMCs. This chain connects TRBV28 to TRBJ1-1; D uncertain. The source of this sequence is a human donor in good health. The CDR3 sequence: CASWSSQAFF. The CDR3 DNA follows: TGTGCCTCGTGGAGTTCTCAAGCTTTCTTT. Looking up the rest from reference TRBV28 and TRBJ1-1 gives the full variable domain: DVKVTQSSRYLVKRTGEKVFLECVQDMDHENMFWYRQDPGLGLRLIYFSYDVKMKEKGDIPEGYSVSREKKERFSLILESASTNQTSMYLCASWSSQAFFGQGTRLTVV.